The 14 T cell receptor beta chains below come from one sample, sequenced in a study of radiotherapy plus CTLA-4 blockade in lung cancer (dated by TCRdb to the late 2010s). Libraries came from the immunoSEQ multiplex PCR assay. TCRdb took over this immuneACCESS table, retaining in-frame rearrangements with V and J assigned. Such tables are incomplete; in checked studies, under half of the missing clones stem from an unresolved V gene, and the remainder is unexplained. The table for this sample lists over 50,000 clones; around 80% of them were counted only once. The ten largest clones add up to roughly 15% of the sample. The sample consisted of peripheral blood, taken from a patient treated with radiotherapy plus ipilimumab. These receptors were collected from a human donor with non-small cell lung cancer who had a complete response to radiotherapy plus ipilimumab.

This chain connects TRBV4-3 to TRBJ2-7, with 7 nucleotides matching TRBD2. The CDR3 is 16 amino acids. Germline CDR1 reads LGHNA; CDR2 reads YSLEER. After removal of 6 bases from V and 2 bases from J, the junction contained 13 bases not matched to a gene. DNA of the CDR3: TGCGCCAGCAGTCCGGGAGGAGCGGTTCCAACCTACGAGCAGTACTTC. Its protein product is CASSPGGAVPTYEQYF.

This clone was counted a single time. CDR3 in amino acids: CASIPRIQGHEQYF. CDR3 nucleotides: TGTGCCAGCATACCTCGAATCCAGGGCCACGAGCAGTACTTC. The V and J genes are TRBV2 and TRBJ2-7; perhaps TRBD1 as D (5 bases). This CDR3 region has 14 residues. Germline CDR1 and CDR2: SNHLY and FYNNEI. Trimming removed 7 bases at V and 5 bases at J, with 18 bases between.

The CDR3 DNA follows: TGTGCCAGCAGTTACTCGTACATTAACTATGGCTACACCTTC. Protein sequence: CASSYSYINYGYTF. The chain couples TRBV6-5 to TRBJ1-2; D is uncertain. Germline V gene data show CDR1 as MNHEY and CDR2 as SVGAGI. The length of the CDR3 is 14 residues. Trimming removed 0 bases from V and 1 base from J, with 6 bases in between.

This chain connects TRBV19 to TRBJ1-2, with unresolved D. Germline-derived CDR1 and CDR2 are LNHDA and SQIVND (reference sequence). This CDR3 is 13 amino acids long. Deletions cut 0 bases from V and 4 bases from J, with 6 bases between. This chain's CDR3 is CASSIDGPYGYTF. Here the CDR3 DNA reads TGTGCCAGTAGTATAGATGGGCCCTATGGCTACACCTTC.

V usage is TRBV11-2 and J usage is TRBJ2-7; TRBD1 matches 8 bases. The CDR3 has 15 residues. Germline CDR1 SGHAT, CDR2 FQNNGV. Losses at the gene ends were 5 bases for V and 3 bases for J; bases not matched to a gene: 9. In DNA form, the CDR3 reads TGTGCCAGCAGCACCCACAGGGGGAAACACTACGAGCAGTACTTC. Translating it yields CASSTHRGKHYEQYF. The full variable domain, completed using reference TRBV11-2 and TRBJ2-7, is EAGVAQSPRYKIIEKRQSVAFWCNPISGHATLYWYQQILGQGPKLLIQFQNNGVVDDSQLPKDRFSAERLKGVDSTLKIQPAKLEDSAVYLCASSTHRGKHYEQYFGPGTRLTVT.

This clone showed up just a few times. The chain joins TRBV7-2 to TRBJ1-1; TRBD1 is a possible D gene (6 bases). CDR1 and CDR2 from the germline V gene are SGHTA and FQGNSA. The CDR3 covers 17 residues. V lost 4 bases and J 0 bases, leaving 18 bases between the germline ends. CDR3 bases: TGTGCCAGCAGCTGGCTGGCAGGGGTTTTTGTGAACACTGAAGCTTTCTTT. Its translation: CASSWLAGVFVNTEAFF.

CDR3 region: CASSQGTSSDTQYF. Here the CDR3 DNA reads TGTGCCAGTAGTCAAGGGACTAGTAGCGATACGCAGTATTTT. This rearrangement joins TRBV19 to TRBJ2-3; 8 positions match TRBD2. Germline CDR1 is LNHDA and CDR2 is SQIVND (reference sequence). CDR3 length equals 14 residues. V lost 5 bases and J lost 6; bases outside the gene matches: 7.

J is TRBJ1-5 and V is TRBV12-5; TRBD1 might be the D (6 bases). CDR3 length: 16 amino acids. Trimming removed 5 bases at V and 2 bases at J, with 16 bases between. Germline CDR1 is LGHNT and CDR2 is FRNRAP. The CDR3 spells CASGPGAGAGNQPQHF. The CDR3 nucleotides are TGTGCTAGTGGTCCCGGGGCAGGGGCGGGCAATCAGCCCCAGCATTTT.

The rearrangement joins TRBV14 to TRBJ1-4, with 7 bases aligning to TRBD1. With 0 bases clipped from V and 5 bases from J, the junction kept 3 bases outside the gene matches. The CDR3 has 15 amino acids. Germline V lookup: CDR1 SGHDN, CDR2 FVKESK. This chain's CDR3 is CASSQETGHNEKLFF. In DNA, the CDR3 is TGTGCCAGCAGCCAAGAGACAGGGCACAATGAAAAACTGTTTTTT.

The rearrangement links TRBV25-1 to TRBJ2-3, with 9 bases matching TRBD2. CDR1 is MGHDK, CDR2 SYGVNS, per germline. Losses at the gene ends were 0 bases for V and 3 bases for J; bases not matched to a gene: 7. The CDR3 sequence is 17 residues long. The CDR3 DNA sequence: TGTGCCAGCAGTGAATATGGGGCGGGAGGGCCAACAGATACGCAGTATTTT. Its translation: CASSEYGAGGPTDTQYF.

The J gene is TRBJ2-3, the V gene TRBV5-4; D is perhaps TRBD1 (5 bases). Germline CDR1 and CDR2: SGHNT and YYREEE (reference sequence). This CDR3 contains 15 residues. With 5 bases removed from V and 2 bases from J, the gap between germline ends came to 15 bases. The CDR3 DNA follows: TGTGCCAGCAGTCCTGACAGCCAGGCCACAGATACGCAGTATTTT. It is translated as CASSPDSQATDTQYF.

The V call is TRBV7-2, the J call TRBJ1-2; D is undetermined. Germline CDR1 is SGHTA and CDR2 is FQGNSA. V lost 1 base and J 2 bases, leaving 11 bases between the germline ends. This CDR3 region has 15 residues. The CDR3 DNA is TGTGCCAGCAGCTTAGGTGGCAGGCCGAACTATGGCTACACCTTC. Translation: CASSLGGRPNYGYTF.

A single count supports this clone. V and J are TRBV10-2 and TRBJ2-5; D not certain. V lost 5 bases, J lost 3 bases, and 10 bases lay in between. This CDR3 contains 13 residues. Germline lookup yields CDR1 WSHSY and CDR2 SAAADI. In nucleotides, the CDR3 is TGCGCCAGCAGTTATACAGATAAAGAGACCCAGTACTTC. Amino acids: CASSYTDKETQYF.

The genes are TRBV29-1 and TRBJ1-2; 8 nucleotides align to TRBD1. The V gene end was trimmed by 3 bases and the J gene end by 8 bases; junction bases not matched to a gene: 5. Germline CDR1 and CDR2: SQVTM and ANQGSEA. The CDR3 loop spans 12 amino acids. The CDR3 sequence is CSVDRGRRGYTF. The CDR3 region has the DNA TGCAGCGTTGACAGGGGGCGCCGGGGCTACACCTTC. The full variable domain, completed using reference TRBV29-1 and TRBJ1-2, is SAVISQKPSRDICQRGTSLTIQCQVDSQVTMMFWYRQQPGQSLTLIATANQGSEATYESGFVIDKFPISRPNLTFSTLTVSNMSPEDSSIYLCSVDRGRRGYTFGSGTRLTVV.